What follows are 12 T cell receptor beta chains derived from one specimen sequenced in a study of blood T cell repertoires in COVID-19. Profiled with immunoSEQ multiplex PCR; TCRdb holds only in-frame clones, not every one. Of around 200,000 clones listed, 75% to 90% were seen once; the top ten hold about 4%. The specimen sequenced was PBMCs or T cells enriched from blood (not recorded which). The receptors here all came from a woman younger than 45 who had been exposed to COVID-19.

The chain is built from TRBV3-1 (or the pseudogene TRBV3-2) and TRBJ2-1, with TRBD2 matching 10 bases. CDR3 size: 17 residues. CDR1 and CDR2 (germline): LGHDT, YNNKEL (reference sequence). V lost 3 bases and J lost 4; bases outside the gene matches: 9. The DNA for the CDR3 is TGTGCCAGCAGCCAGTATGATAGCGGGGGGCCGTACAATGAGCAGTTCTTC. This encodes CASSQYDSGGPYNEQFF.

This clone was found a few times. The rearrangement joins TRBV2 to TRBJ1-3; D is possibly TRBD1 (6 bases). This CDR3 is built from 14 residues. CDR1 and CDR2 from the germline V gene are SNHLY and FYNNEI. With 7 bases removed from V and 0 bases from J, the gap between germline ends came to 10 bases. CDR3 in DNA: TGTGCCAGCAAGGGGGACGGCTCTGGAAACACCATATATTTT. Protein product: CASKGDGSGNTIYF. Full variable domain (rest looked up from reference TRBV2 and TRBJ1-3): EPEVTQTPSHQVTQMGQEVILRCVPISNHLYFYWYRQILGQKVEFLVSFYNNEISEKSEIFDDQFSVERPDGSNFTLKIRSTKLEDSAMYFCASKGDGSGNTIYFGEGSWLTVV.

V gene TRBV19 combines with J gene TRBJ1-6; a weak D match, TRBD1 (5 bases). Looked up from germline, CDR1 is LNHDA and CDR2 is SQIVND (reference sequence). The V end was cut by 9 bases, the J end by 9 bases, with 21 bases between. The CDR3 length is 15 residues. This chain's CDR3 is CARGNPTSRGSPLHF. The CDR3 nucleotides are TGTGCCAGAGGGAACCCCACATCAAGGGGTTCACCCCTCCACTTT.

The V and J genes are TRBV2 and TRBJ2-1; TRBD2 matches 11 bases. This CDR3 has 17 amino acids. J was trimmed by 7 bases and V by 4 bases; bases with no gene match: 12. Germline V gives CDR1 SNHLY, CDR2 FYNNEI. The CDR3, as DNA: TGTGCCAGCAGTGTTCCCCGTGAAGTAGCGGGGGGGAATGAGCAGTTCTTC. Translated, it gives CASSVPREVAGGNEQFF.

The chain has TRBV7-3 and TRBJ2-2, with TRBD1 matching over 8 bases. This CDR3 region has 14 residues. Germline CDR1 reads SGHTA; CDR2 reads FQGTGA. V dropped 4 bases and J dropped 8; count of bases not matched to a gene: 6. The CDR3 region is CASSSRTGMGELFF. The CDR3 DNA sequence: TGTGCCAGCAGCTCCCGGACAGGGATGGGGGAGCTGTTTTTT.

The chain employs TRBV5-1 and TRBJ2-4, with D unresolved. Between the trimmed V and J ends, which lost 0 bases and 1 base, there was a span of 14 bases. The CDR3 spans 17 residues. Germline V CDR1 and CDR2: SGHRS, YFSETQ. This CDR3 reads CASSLDQVGSAKNIQYF. DNA for the CDR3: TGCGCCAGCAGCTTGGATCAGGTTGGGTCGGCCAAAAACATTCAGTACTTC.

V gene TRBV6-6 combines with J gene TRBJ1-4; 12 nucleotides agree with TRBD1. V was pared by 6 bases and J by 10 bases, with 9 bases of the junction left unmatched. CDR1 and CDR2 (germline): MNHNY, SVGAGI (reference sequence). The CDR3 runs 15 residues. CDR3 protein: CASRRSRDRGRKLFF. CDR3 DNA: TGTGCCAGCAGACGATCCCGGGACAGGGGGCGAAAACTGTTTTTT.

The CDR3 DNA reads TGTGCCAGCAGTTACACAGGGCAGGGCCAGCATTTT. Protein: CASSYTGQGQHF. V is TRBV6-2 or TRBV6-3 and J is TRBJ1-5, with D perhaps TRBD1 (6 bases). V gave up 2 bases and J gave up 12 bases, with 11 bases separating them. Per the germline V gene, CDR1 is MNHEY and CDR2 is SVGEGT. The CDR3 consists of 12 residues.

In DNA form, the CDR3 reads TGTGCCAGCAGCTTAAAGGTGACAGGGGGATCGGAGACCCAGTACTTC. Translating it yields CASSLKVTGGSETQYF. This chain links TRBV7-3 with TRBJ2-5, with TRBD1 identical over 9 bases. The CDR3 extends over 16 amino acids. Germline trimming cut 1 base from V and 5 bases from J; bases unmatched to any gene: 8. Looked up from germline, CDR1 is SGHTA and CDR2 is FQGTGA.

This rearrangement joins TRBV7-3 to TRBJ2-2; perhaps TRBD1 as D (5 bases). Germline CDR1 reads SGHTA; CDR2 reads FQGTGA. Trimming stripped 4 bases from V and 3 bases from J, with 12 bases between. The CDR3 has 15 residues. CDR3 in DNA: TGTGCCAGCAGCTCACAGGCCCCGGACACCGGGGAGCTGTTTTTT. Amino acid sequence: CASSSQAPDTGELFF.

The DNA of the CDR3 is TGTGCCAGCAGCCGGGGCGGGACAGGGTCCAACCAGCCCCAGCATTTT. This codes for CASSRGGTGSNQPQHF. The J gene is TRBJ1-5, the V gene TRBV3-1 (or the pseudogene TRBV3-2), with 9 bases matching TRBD1. The germline CDR1 and CDR2 sequences are LGHDT and YNNKEL (reference sequence). V trimming: 4 bases; J trimming: 7 bases; junction bases outside the gene matches: 11. CDR3 length equals 16 residues.

The chain recombines TRBV5-1 with TRBJ2-5; 13 bases match TRBD2. CDR1 SGHRS and CDR2 YFSETQ come from the germline V gene. This CDR3 contains 17 residues. Trimming at V came to 5 bases and at J to 2 bases, leaving 9 bases not matched to a gene. The CDR3 spells CASSSGLAGAPQETQYF. CDR3 DNA sequence: TGCGCCAGCAGTTCCGGACTAGCGGGGGCCCCTCAAGAGACCCAGTACTTC.